Here is one TCR beta chain with its context. This entry belongs to a study of control samples from healthy donors and cancer patients. The CDR3 has 14 residues. V lost 1 base to trimming and J lost 12 bases; unmatched junction nucleotides: 6. CDR1 is MGHRA, CDR2 YSYEKL, per germline. The data were produced by immunoSEQ multiplex PCR, yet TCRdb's version contains in-frame clones alone and is incomplete. The table for this sample gives 150,000 to 200,000 clones. The sequencing sample was made of blood. This clonotype was obtained from a woman under 40 in good health. The chain couples TRBV4-1 to TRBJ2-7; 13 nucleotides align to TRBD2. CDR3 DNA: TGCGCCAGCAGCCAAGGACTAGCGGGGGGATCGATGTACTTC. Translated, it gives CASSQGLAGGSMYF.